Below, 2 T cell receptor beta chains from the same sample are listed, as sequenced in a study of cytomegalovirus exposure and HLA in healthy donors. The PCR used 60 Vbeta and 13 Jbeta primers. Clones were read by immunoSEQ multiplex PCR, and TCRdb kept only the in-frame ones, dropping some. Of some 100,000 clones detected, about four fifths appear once; the ten largest clones hold roughly 15%. The specimen sequenced was PBMCs. All receptors come from a woman in her seventies in good health and CMV-seropositive.

This chain links TRBV9 with TRBJ2-1; 9 nucleotides line up with TRBD2. Germline CDR1 is SGDLS and CDR2 is YYNGEE. V shed 5 bases, J shed 4 bases, and the junction held 16 bases outside the gene matches. The CDR3 has 18 residues. The CDR3 protein is CASSKISGSVLTYNEQFF. As DNA, the CDR3 is TGTGCCAGCAGTAAAATTAGCGGGAGCGTATTAACTTACAATGAGCAGTTCTTC.

The V gene is TRBV11-2, the J gene TRBJ2-7, with a tentative D call TRBD1 (5 bases). CDR1 and CDR2 from the germline V gene are SGHAT and FQNNGV. V lost 3 bases to trimming and J lost 0 bases, with 9 bases between them. The CDR3 contains 14 residues. CDR3 sequence reads: CASSFGQFSYEQYF. The CDR3 DNA reads as TGTGCCAGCAGCTTTGGACAATTCTCCTACGAGCAGTACTTC.